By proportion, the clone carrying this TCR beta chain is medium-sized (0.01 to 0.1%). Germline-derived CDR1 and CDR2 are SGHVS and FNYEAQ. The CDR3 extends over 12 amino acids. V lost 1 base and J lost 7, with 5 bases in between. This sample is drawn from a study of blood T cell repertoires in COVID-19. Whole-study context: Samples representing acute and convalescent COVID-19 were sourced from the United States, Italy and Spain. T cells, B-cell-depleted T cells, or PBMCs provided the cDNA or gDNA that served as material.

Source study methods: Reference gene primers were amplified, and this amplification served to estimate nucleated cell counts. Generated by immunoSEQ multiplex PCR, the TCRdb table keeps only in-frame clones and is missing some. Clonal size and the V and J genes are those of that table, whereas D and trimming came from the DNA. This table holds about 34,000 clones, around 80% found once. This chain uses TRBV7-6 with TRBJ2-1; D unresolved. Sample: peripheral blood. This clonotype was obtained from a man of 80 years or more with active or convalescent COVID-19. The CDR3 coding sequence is TGTGCCAGCAGCTTAGGGAGTAATGAGCAGTTCTTC. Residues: CASSLGSNEQFF. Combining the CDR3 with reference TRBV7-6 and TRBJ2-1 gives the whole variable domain GAGVSQSPRYKVTKRGQDVALRCDPISGHVSLYWYRQALGQGPEFLTYFNYEAQQDKSGLPNDRFSAERPEGSISTLTIQRTEQRDSAMYRCASSLGSNEQFFGPGTRLTVL.